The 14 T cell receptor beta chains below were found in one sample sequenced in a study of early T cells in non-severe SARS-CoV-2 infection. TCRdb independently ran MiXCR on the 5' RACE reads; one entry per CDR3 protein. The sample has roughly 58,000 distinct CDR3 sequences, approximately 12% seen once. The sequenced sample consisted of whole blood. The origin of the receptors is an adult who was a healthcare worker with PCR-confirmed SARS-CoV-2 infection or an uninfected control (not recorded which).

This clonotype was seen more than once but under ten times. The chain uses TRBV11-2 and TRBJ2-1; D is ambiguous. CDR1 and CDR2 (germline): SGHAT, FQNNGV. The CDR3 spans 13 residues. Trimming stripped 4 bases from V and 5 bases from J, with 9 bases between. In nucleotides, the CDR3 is TGTGCCAGCAGCTACGGACGGAACAATGAGCAGTTCTTC. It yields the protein CASSYGRNNEQFF.

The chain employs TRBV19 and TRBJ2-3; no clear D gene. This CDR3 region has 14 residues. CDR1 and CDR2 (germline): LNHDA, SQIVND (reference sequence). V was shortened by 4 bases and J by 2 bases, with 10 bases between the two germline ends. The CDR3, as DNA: TGTGCCAGTAGTACCCCAGCGTTCACAGATACGCAGTATTTT. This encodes CASSTPAFTDTQYF.

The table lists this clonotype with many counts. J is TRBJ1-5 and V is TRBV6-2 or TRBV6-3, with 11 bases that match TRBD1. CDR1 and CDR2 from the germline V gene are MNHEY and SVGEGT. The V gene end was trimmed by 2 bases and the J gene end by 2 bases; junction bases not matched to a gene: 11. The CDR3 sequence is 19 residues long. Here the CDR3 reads CASSYPTGQGAIGNQPQHF. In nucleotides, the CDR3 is TGTGCCAGCAGTTACCCGACCGGACAGGGGGCGATAGGCAATCAGCCCCAGCATTTT.

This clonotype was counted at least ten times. CDR3 sequence reads: CASSVAGDTGELFF. The CDR3 nucleotides are TGTGCCAGCAGTGTAGCGGGGGACACCGGGGAGCTGTTTTTT. This chain connects TRBV6-4 to TRBJ2-2, with TRBD2 matching over 9 bases. CDR1 and CDR2 (germline): MRHNA, SNTAGT. This CDR3 has 14 amino acids. V lost 4 bases to trimming and J lost 3 bases; unmatched junction nucleotides: 0.

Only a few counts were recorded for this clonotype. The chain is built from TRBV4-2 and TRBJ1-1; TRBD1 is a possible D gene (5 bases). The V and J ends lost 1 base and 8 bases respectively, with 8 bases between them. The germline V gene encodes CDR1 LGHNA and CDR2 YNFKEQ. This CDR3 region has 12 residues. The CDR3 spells CASSQGGVEAFF. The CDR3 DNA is TGTGCCAGCAGCCAAGGGGGGGTGGAAGCTTTCTTT.

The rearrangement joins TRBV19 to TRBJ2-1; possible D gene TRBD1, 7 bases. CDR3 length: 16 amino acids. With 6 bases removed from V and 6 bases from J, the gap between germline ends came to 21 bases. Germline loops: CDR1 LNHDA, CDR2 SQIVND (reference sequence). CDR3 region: CASSRLQQGTFNEQFF. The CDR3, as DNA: TGTGCCAGTAGCCGTTTGCAACAGGGGACTTTCAATGAGCAGTTCTTC.

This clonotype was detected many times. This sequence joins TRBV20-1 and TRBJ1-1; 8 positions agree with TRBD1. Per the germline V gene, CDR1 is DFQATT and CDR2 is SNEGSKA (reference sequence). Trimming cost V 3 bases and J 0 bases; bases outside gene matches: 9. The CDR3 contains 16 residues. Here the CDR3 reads CSARRTGKGMNTEAFF. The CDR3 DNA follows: TGCAGTGCTAGGCGGACAGGGAAAGGCATGAACACTGAAGCTTTCTTT.

CDR3 residues: CSVAGNGYTF. CDR3 coding DNA: TGCAGCGTTGCGGGGAATGGCTACACCTTC. The chain recombines TRBV29-1 with TRBJ1-2, with unresolved D. There are 10 residues in the CDR3. Germline values: CDR1 SQVTM, CDR2 ANQGSEA. The ends were cut back, 4 bases at V and 6 bases at J, with 6 bases in the middle.

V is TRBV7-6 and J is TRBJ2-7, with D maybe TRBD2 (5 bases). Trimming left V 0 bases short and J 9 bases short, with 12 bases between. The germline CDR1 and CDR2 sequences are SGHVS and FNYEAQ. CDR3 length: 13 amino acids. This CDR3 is CASSLASEGRQYF. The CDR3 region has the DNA TGTGCCAGCAGCTTAGCGTCAGAGGGTCGGCAGTACTTC.

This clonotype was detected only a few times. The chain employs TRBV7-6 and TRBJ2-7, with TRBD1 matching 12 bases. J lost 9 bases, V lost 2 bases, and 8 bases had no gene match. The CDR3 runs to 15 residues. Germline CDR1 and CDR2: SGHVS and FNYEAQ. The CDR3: CASSLQGTGGVGQYF. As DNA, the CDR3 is TGTGCCAGCAGCTTACAAGGGACAGGGGGCGTAGGGCAGTACTTC.

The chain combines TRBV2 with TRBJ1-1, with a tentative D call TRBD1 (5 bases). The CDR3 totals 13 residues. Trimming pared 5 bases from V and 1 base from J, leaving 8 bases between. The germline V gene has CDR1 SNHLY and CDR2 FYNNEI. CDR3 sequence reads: CASSIGQNTEAFF. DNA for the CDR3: TGTGCCAGCAGTATAGGACAGAACACTGAAGCTTTCTTT.

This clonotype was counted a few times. The CDR3 sequence is CASSQVTRGTNEQFF. CDR3 in DNA: TGCGCCAGCAGCCAAGTTACGCGGGGAACCAATGAGCAGTTCTTC. V and J are TRBV4-1 and TRBJ2-1, with D possibly TRBD2 on 6 matching bases. Looked up from germline, CDR1 is MGHRA and CDR2 is YSYEKL. V was trimmed by 1 base and J by 6 bases, leaving 13 bases between them. This CDR3 comprises 15 residues.

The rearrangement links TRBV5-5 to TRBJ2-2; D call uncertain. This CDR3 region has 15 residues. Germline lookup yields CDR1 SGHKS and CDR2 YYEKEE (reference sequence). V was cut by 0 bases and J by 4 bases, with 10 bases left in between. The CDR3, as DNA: TGTGCCAGCAGCTTGGCCCCCTCCCCCACCGGGGAGCTGTTTTTT. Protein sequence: CASSLAPSPTGELFF.

The DNA of the CDR3 is TGTGCCAGCAGTATCCTGAGGGACACCGGGGAGCTGTTTTTT. As protein: CASSILRDTGELFF. V gene TRBV6-2 or TRBV6-3 combines with J gene TRBJ2-2, with D perhaps matching TRBD2 (5 bases). The CDR3 sequence is 14 residues long. Trimming shortened V by 5 bases and J by 3 bases, and 10 bases separated the two germline ends. Germline CDR1 and CDR2: MNHEY and SVGEGT.